This record concerns one T cell receptor beta chain sequence. The antigen is undetermined. This entry belongs to a study of response to subunit inactivated influenza vaccine. Study-wide results and caveats: T cells newly recruited by each seasonal influenza vaccination are few, the authors suggested.

The CDR3 has 15 amino acids. Trimming pared 5 bases from V and 4 bases from J, leaving 17 bases between. TCRdb reprocessed the RT-PCR reads with MiXCR, giving one entry per CDR3 protein. The repertoire holds around 470,000 distinct CDR3 sequences, roughly 7.9% seen once, with 10% to 15% in the top ten. This sample comprised PBMCs from blood, obtained less than 30 months after vaccination. The chain has TRBV12-3 or TRBV12-4 and TRBJ1-2, with D unresolved. This receptor was taken from a man aged 45 to 70 who received an inactivated influenza vaccine. The CDR3 loop reads CASSPYVGLGYGYTF. In DNA, the CDR3 is TGTGCCAGCAGTCCTTATGTCGGTCTCGGCTATGGCTACACCTTC.